These 17 T cell receptor beta chains originate from one sample sequenced in a study of neoadjuvant nivolumab and ipilimumab in lung cancer. Only in-frame clones appear in the TCRdb table, and some are missing; sequencing was by immunoSEQ multiplex PCR. The sample consists of over a thousand clones, more than 75% of them appearing once. Sequencing used tumor tissue, obtained before neoadjuvant nivolumab, alone or with ipilimumab. The receptors originated from an adult with non-small cell lung cancer.

The chain carries TRBV9 and TRBJ2-7; D not certain. The CDR3 extends over 14 amino acids. V was shortened by 1 base and J by 2 bases, with 10 bases between the two germline ends. Looked up from germline, CDR1 is SGDLS and CDR2 is YYNGEE. The CDR3 DNA follows: TGTGCCAGCAGCGTATCATCACTTCCCTACGAGCAGTACTTC. Its protein is CASSVSSLPYEQYF.

J is TRBJ1-1 and V is TRBV29-1, with D uncertain. The length of the CDR3 is 14 residues. The germline CDR1 and CDR2 sequences are SQVTM and ANQGSEA. V shed 3 bases and J shed 1 base, with 12 bases lying between them. The CDR3 nucleotides are TGCAGCGTTGAGAGCAGAGCGTGGAACACTGAAGCTTTCTTT. Translated, it gives CSVESRAWNTEAFF. Full variable domain (missing parts from reference TRBV29-1 and TRBJ1-1): SAVISQKPSRDICQRGTSLTIQCQVDSQVTMMFWYRQQPGQSLTLIATANQGSEATYESGFVIDKFPISRPNLTFSTLTVSNMSPEDSSIYLCSVESRAWNTEAFFGQGTRLTVV.

This rearrangement joins TRBV7-2 to TRBJ2-7, with 7 bases identical to TRBD1. The V and J ends lost 4 bases and 3 bases, in that order; junction bases with no gene match: 3. This CDR3 is built from 13 residues. CDR1 SGHTA and CDR2 FQGNSA come from the germline V gene. CDR3 DNA sequence: TGTGCCAGCAGCTCGAACAGGGGCTACGAGCAGTACTTC. Its translation: CASSSNRGYEQYF.

Of note for this clone: A read error may produce the germline difference seen at one junction end. This CDR3 is also generated by other DNA sequences in the sample. This chain connects TRBV5-6 to TRBJ1-2, with D unresolved. The germline gives CDR1 SGHDT, CDR2 YYEEEE. The CDR3 consists of 12 residues. Written as DNA, the CDR3 is TGTGCCAGCAGCTTGTTTGGGTATGGTTACACCTTC. Translated, it gives CASSLFGYGYTF.

This clone has more than one count but fewer than ten. CDR3 in DNA: TGTGCCAGCAGCACTAGTTTGGATACGCAGTATTTT. Protein sequence: CASSTSLDTQYF. The chain links TRBV14 to TRBJ2-3; tentatively, D is TRBD2 (5 bases). The CDR3 spans 12 residues. Trimming stripped 5 bases from V and 6 bases from J, with 9 bases between. Germline loops: CDR1 SGHDN, CDR2 FVKESK.

The rearrangement links TRBV5-1 to TRBJ2-7; 7 bases align to TRBD2. V dropped 0 bases and J dropped 4; count of bases not matched to a gene: 7. Germline values: CDR1 SGHRS, CDR2 YFSETQ. The CDR3 contains 15 residues. CDR3 protein: CASSLALREWYEQYF. The DNA of the CDR3 is TGCGCCAGCAGCTTGGCCTTGCGGGAGTGGTACGAGCAGTACTTC.

This clone was observed a few times. The rearrangement links TRBV7-2 to TRBJ1-2, with D possibly being TRBD1 (6 bases). The CDR3 contains 16 residues. Germline assignment: CDR1 SGHTA and CDR2 FQGNSA. Trimming took 0 bases from V and 6 from J, leaving 17 bases between them. The CDR3 DNA follows: TGTGCCAGCAGCTTAGCGCCCGGACAGCGAGGGCATGGCTACACCTTC. Its translation: CASSLAPGQRGHGYTF.

The gene calls are TRBV30 and TRBJ2-7; TRBD2 is a possible D gene (6 bases). The V gene lost 2 bases and the J gene lost 2 bases, with 25 bases spanning the gap. This CDR3 has 18 residues. Germline loops: CDR1 GTSNPN, CDR2 SVGIG (reference sequence). The CDR3 nucleotides are TGTGCCTGGAGTCGTGGCCGACTAGGGCGGGGTGGGACCTACGAGCAGTACTTC. Protein sequence: CAWSRGRLGRGGTYEQYF.

The chain links TRBV4-2 to TRBJ2-7, with D unclear. Looked up from germline, CDR1 is LGHNA and CDR2 is YNFKEQ. The CDR3 runs to 11 residues. Trimming cost V 4 bases and J 4 bases, with 5 bases left between them. This CDR3 reads CASSREYEQYF. The CDR3 coding sequence is TGTGCCAGCAGCCGAGAGTACGAGCAGTACTTC.

The chain is built from TRBV7-9 and TRBJ1-1; 10 positions match TRBD1. With V trimmed by 4 bases and J by 4 bases, 12 bases remained unmatched. CDR1 is SEHNR, CDR2 FQNEAQ, per germline (reference sequence). The CDR3 contains 17 residues. As DNA, the CDR3 is TGTGCCAGCAGCTCCTCACGGACAGGGGGAAGGAGCACTGAAGCTTTCTTT. Translated: CASSSSRTGGRSTEAFF.

The rearrangement links TRBV18 to TRBJ1-4; TRBD1 matches at 8 bases. The CDR3 spans 19 residues. J lost 0 bases, V lost 3 bases, and 12 bases had no gene match. Germline-derived CDR1 and CDR2 are KGHSH and LQKENI. The DNA for the CDR3 is TGTGCCAGCTCACCCAGACAGGGGCTCACTACTGCAACTAATGAAAAACTGTTTTTT. This encodes CASSPRQGLTTATNEKLFF.

The chain carries TRBV9 and TRBJ2-7; D remains unclear. Germline V gene data show CDR1 as SGDLS and CDR2 as YYNGEE. V lost 4 bases to trimming and J lost 0 bases, with 14 bases between them. There are 15 residues in the CDR3. CDR3 sequence: CASSPRTESSYEQYF. In DNA, the CDR3 is TGTGCCAGCAGCCCCCGTACCGAATCCTCCTACGAGCAGTACTTC.

The rearrangement links TRBV5-4 to TRBJ2-2; 7 nucleotides align to TRBD2. The CDR3 is 14 residues long. Looked up from germline, CDR1 is SGHNT and CDR2 is YYREEE (reference sequence). The J segment lost 7 bases and the V segment lost 1 base, leaving 4 bases of the junction unmatched. The CDR3 loop is CASSLLGEGGELFF. DNA of the CDR3: TGTGCCAGCAGCTTGCTGGGGGAGGGCGGGGAGCTGTTTTTT.

The V call is TRBV4-3, the J call TRBJ2-2, with no clear D. Trimming stripped 0 bases from V and 7 bases from J, with 12 bases between. This CDR3 spans 15 amino acids. The germline V gene has CDR1 LGHNA and CDR2 YSLEER. The CDR3 loop reads CASSQDRTTNGELFF. In DNA form, the CDR3 reads TGCGCCAGCAGCCAAGACAGGACGACCAACGGGGAGCTGTTTTTT.

The chain recombines TRBV11-1 with TRBJ2-2, with 9 bases lining up with TRBD2. The germline CDR1 and CDR2 sequences are SGHAT and FQDESV (reference sequence). CDR3 length: 17 residues. V shed 1 base, J shed 0 bases, and the junction held 3 bases outside the gene matches. CDR3 loop: CASSLVAGGANTGELFF. DNA of the CDR3: TGTGCCAGCAGCTTAGTTGCGGGAGGGGCGAACACCGGGGAGCTGTTTTTT.

By sample fraction, this clone is large. The chain uses TRBV6-6 and TRBJ2-3; 10 bases align to TRBD1. V lost 4 bases to trimming and J lost 6 bases; unmatched junction nucleotides: 4. Looked up from germline, CDR1 is MNHNY and CDR2 is SVGAGI (reference sequence). The CDR3 is made up of 14 amino acids. As DNA, the CDR3 is TGTGCCAGCAGTTCAGGGACAGGGGCCGATACGCAGTATTTT. Encoded protein: CASSSGTGADTQYF.

Only a few counts were recorded for this clone. The chain combines TRBV11-2 with TRBJ2-1; no definite D call. This CDR3 is built from 14 residues. The V gene lost 6 bases and the J gene lost 2 bases, with 11 bases spanning the gap. Germline CDR1 is SGHAT and CDR2 is FQNNGV. CDR3 residues: CASSLDVPYNEQFF. The CDR3 bases are TGTGCCAGCAGTCTTGACGTCCCCTACAATGAGCAGTTCTTC. Together with reference TRBV11-2 and TRBJ2-1, the CDR3 gives the full variable domain: EAGVAQSPRYKIIEKRQSVAFWCNPISGHATLYWYQQILGQGPKLLIQFQNNGVVDDSQLPKDRFSAERLKGVDSTLKIQPAKLEDSAVYLCASSLDVPYNEQFFGPGTRLTVL.